This is a list of T cell receptor beta chains from one sample in a study of blood T cell repertoires in COVID-19. Produced via immunoSEQ multiplex PCR; TCRdb's table is partial and in-frame only. Counted here are about 500,000 clones, roughly nine tenths occurring once; the ten biggest clones make up under 0.85%. The sample was PBMCs or T cells enriched from blood (not recorded which). The receptors shown here come from a woman aged 18-29 years who had recovered from COVID-19. The conserved cysteine and the conserved F or W are not part of the CDR3 here. Each record gives: V gene, D gene, J gene, CDR3 protein. D genes are given only for firm matches.

TRBV6-4	TRBD1	TRBJ1-6	ASSRTGGGSPLH
TRBV5-8	.	TRBJ2-1	ASSRTLTAYNEQF
TRBV12-5	.	TRBJ2-7	ASGLGTEYEQY
TRBV2	.	TRBJ2-3	ASRRSGTDTQY
TRBV2	.	TRBJ1-6	ASSETGRGNSPLH
TRBV5-4	.	TRBJ1-3	ASSKDQGHGNTIY
TRBV7-9	TRBD1	TRBJ1-2	ASSPRQGSLTGYT
TRBV30	TRBD1	TRBJ2-7	AWTGGGLVQY
TRBV28	.	TRBJ1-2	ASSFGVEGYGYT
TRBV11-2	.	TRBJ2-2	ASSQGLPNTGELF
TRBV5-1	TRBD2	TRBJ2-3	ASSLAVSTDTQY
TRBV7-6	TRBD2	TRBJ2-3	ASSFTSGDTQY
TRBV28	TRBD1	TRBJ2-7	ASSLTGTGGYEQY
TRBV28	.	TRBJ1-1	ASSLGGLHTEAF
TRBV7-3	TRBD2	TRBJ2-1	ASSLTSGDNEQF
TRBV5-4	TRBD2	TRBJ2-3	ASSFGLAESTDTQY
TRBV9	TRBD1	TRBJ1-3	ASSVMDRGQGIPIY
TRBV18	TRBD1	TRBJ2-7	ATSPSSGTVSHEQY
TRBV4-1	TRBD1	TRBJ1-2	ASSQVGTASNYGYT
TRBV30	.	TRBJ1-1	AWTGAFWAEAF
TRBV27	.	TRBJ1-6	ASSFLGPHNSPLH
TRBV5-1	TRBD1	TRBJ1-1	ASSPAGQGLNTEAF
TRBV6-5	TRBD1	TRBJ1-2	ASRTGGQGYT
TRBV12-5	TRBD1	TRBJ1-1	ASGRTGGLNTEAF
TRBV6-5	.	TRBJ1-1	ASSYRGGRLGTEAF
TRBV5-5	TRBD2	TRBJ2-3	ASSPTSGGGDTQY
TRBV5-6	TRBD1	TRBJ1-3	ASSFWDRGQSTIY
TRBV2	TRBD1	TRBJ1-1	ASGQGVGTEAF
TRBV30	.	TRBJ1-2	AWMSPGAGVFGGYT
TRBV5-6	TRBD1	TRBJ1-1	ASSFRDRGMNTEAF
TRBV2	.	TRBJ2-7	ASGGLPSYEQY
TRBV2	TRBD2	TRBJ2-5	ASTPLRDYGETQY